Below, one T cell receptor (beta chain) is given with its context. Its cognate antigen is unknown. The source of the sample is a study of siplizumab effects on memory and regulatory T cells. CDR3 length: 17 amino acids. After removal of 3 bases from V and 8 bases from J, the junction contained 9 bases not matched to a gene. Per germline, CDR1 SGHVS and CDR2 FQNEAQ. Generated by immunoSEQ multiplex PCR, the TCRdb table keeps only in-frame clones and is missing some. Here the sample spans about 70,000 clones, approximately 88% being singletons. Study-level findings and limits: Proliferating Tregs taken from siplizumab cultures were not shown to have a confirmed suppressive function. Both greater diversity than memory cells and a major contribution to the alloresponse seemed to characterize naive T cells.

This sequence joins TRBV7-8 and TRBJ2-1; TRBD2 matches at 14 bases. Sequencing used Tregs sorted from blood. This TCR came from a human donor in good health. DNA of the CDR3: TGTGCCAGCAGCTTTACCGGGACTAGCGGGAGTGGCGATGAGCAGTTCTTC. Translation: CASSFTGTSGSGDEQFF.